This note documents a single T cell receptor (beta chain) sequence. Antigen: not known. This sample was included in a study of response to subunit inactivated influenza vaccine. Whole-study results and caveats: New T cells are recruited in small numbers by each seasonal influenza vaccination, according to the authors' suggestion.

One entry per CDR3 protein results from TCRdb running MiXCR on the RT-PCR reads. This sample yields around 790,000 distinct CDR3 sequences, of which approximately 22% are seen a single time; roughly 10% belongs to the top ten. Trimming removed 0 bases from V and 2 bases from J, with 7 bases in between. Germline V gene lookup returns CDR1 LGHDT and CDR2 YNNKEL (reference sequence). CDR3 length: 15 residues. The starting material was PBMCs from blood, obtained around 5 days after vaccination. The rearrangement uses TRBV3-1 and TRBJ1-4, with D possibly TRBD1 on 5 matching bases. This clonotype originated in a man between 50 and 59 years old who received an inactivated influenza vaccine. CDR3 protein: CASSQEWGTNEKLFF. The CDR3 DNA follows: TGTGCCAGCAGCCAAGAGTGGGGGACTAATGAAAAACTGTTTTTT.